This TCR beta chain was retrieved from a study of blood T cell repertoires in COVID-19. At the level of the study: Collection of acute and convalescent COVID-19 samples took place in the United States, Italy and Spain. Sources were T cells, B-cell-depleted T cells, or PBMCs; the material itself was cDNA or gDNA.

This CDR3 region has 12 residues. Trimming at V came to 5 bases and at J to 8 bases, leaving 0 bases not matched to a gene. Germline-derived CDR1 and CDR2 are SNHLY and FYNNEI. Per the authors' pipeline: Scientists estimated how many nucleated cells there were by amplifying reference gene primers. Profiling relied on immunoSEQ multiplex PCR, and the TCRdb table lists in-frame clones only, not all of them. That table is the source of V, J and clone size, and D and trimming were worked out from the DNA. This table has around 250,000 clones, 75% to 85% appearing once. The sample was peripheral blood. This TCR was recovered from a man over 45 with active or convalescent COVID-19. V gene TRBV2 combines with J gene TRBJ1-6, with 7 bases aligning to TRBD1. The CDR3 region has the DNA TGTGCCAGCAGTCAGGGGGATTCACCCCTCCACTTT. Translation gives CASSQGDSPLHF.